This TCR beta chain was recorded in a study of PD-L1 blockade in urothelial cancer (dated by TCRdb to about 2017). Some background on the complete study: All patients started therapy around 2014 and received atezolizumab 1,200 mg intravenously every 3 weeks. About 90% of the roughly 30 patients were identified as males with urothelial cancer of bladder origin, and a prior smoking history was reported by 18 of 29 patients. Patients had an ECOG performance status of 0 or 1 and had received between 0 and 3 prior chemotherapy regimens. Blood samples were analyzed at 3 weeks after treatment start (second dose) and at 6 weeks after treatment start. A median of about 150,000 T cells and roughly 80,000 unique TCRs was obtained from blood samples, and a median clonality of approximately 0.086 was observed. An exploratory multi-omic analysis was conducted of the somatic, immune and clinical correlates of response to PD-L1 blockade with atezolizumab in urothelial cancer. TCR sequencing covered pretreatment tumor samples and matched, serially collected peripheral blood taken before and after atezolizumab treatment. Durable clinical benefit was defined as progression-free survival longer than 6 months, and TCR features were also tested against progression-free and overall survival. Whole exome sequencing and RNA sequencing of pretreatment tumors were performed alongside TCR sequencing in the same patients. Durable clinical benefit was achieved by nine patients but not by the remaining 20. Pretreatment blood TCR-seq was available for nearly 30 patients, at least one posttreatment blood collection was obtained for around 25 patients, and tumor TCR-seq was available for around 25 patients.

Note on this clone: The target of this receptor is not known. No per-base quality is available; no much larger clone lies one base away.

To estimate absolute template abundance from read counts, synthetic TCR analog templates were spiked into each PCR. Using the immunoSEQ assay, TCRbeta CDR3 regions were amplified from genomic DNA with bias-controlled V and J gene primers. Sequencing of rearranged TCRbeta segments was done at approximately 20X coverage. The original pipeline was this. Clustering was used to correct sequencing errors, and CDR3s were annotated against IMGT to assign V, D and J genes. Out-of-frame and stop-codon sequences were excluded, and only productive TCRbeta rearrangements were used in downstream analyses. Clonality was calculated as one minus the Shannon entropy normalized by the log of the number of unique productive sequences. Clones differing between time points or between blood and tumor were identified using Fisher's exact test with Benjamini-Hochberg correction, with an adjusted p below 0.01 applied as the threshold. Drawn from immuneACCESS, this table holds only the in-frame rearrangements with V and J called that TCRdb kept. Clones are partly lost; checked studies trace under half to an unresolved V gene and leave the rest unexplained. Clone size and V and J calls were adopted from that table, with D and trimming inferred from the DNA. The sample records some 76,000 clones, 70% to 90% of which are singletons. The ten largest clones take up 3% to 4% of the sample.

Cut back by 6 bases and 3 bases, the V and J ends lie 13 bases apart. CDR1 and CDR2 are read off the germline V gene as ENHRY and SYGVKD. The CDR3, cysteine through phenylalanine, is 14 amino acids long. Kept here is only the CDR3 DNA, which spans 42 bases and is read in frame from base 1. The full study reports these points: A pretreatment peripheral blood TCR clonality below the median was linked to improved progression-free and overall survival. Because the sample size was small (n ≈ 28) and many of the analyses were exploratory, the results are meant to be hypothesis-generating. Greater expansion of tumor-associated TCR clones in peripheral blood 3 weeks after the start of treatment was observed in patients with durable benefit (n of about 21, p = 0.022).

A cohort of some 29 patients with locally advanced or metastatic urothelial carcinoma, treated at Memorial Sloan Kettering on a trial protocol, was included. Peripheral blood mononuclear cells were collected pretreatment and during treatment, with between 1 and 8 total time points obtained per patient. The Qiagen DNeasy Blood extraction kit was used to purify genomic DNA from total PBMCs and from tumor samples. PBMCs were collected pretreatment and during treatment, and were isolated and stored as previously described. Recombination joined TRBV10-3 with TRBJ2-3, with a tentative D gene TRBD2 over 6 matching bases. This sequence originates from a man between 60 and 75 years old with urothelial cancer. This sample comprised PBMCs, obtained around atezolizumab (anti-PD-L1) treatment. CDR3 sequence: CAIRTGDGTDTQYF. At the DNA level, the sequence is TGTGCCATCAGGACGGGAGACGGGACAGATACGCAGTATTTT.